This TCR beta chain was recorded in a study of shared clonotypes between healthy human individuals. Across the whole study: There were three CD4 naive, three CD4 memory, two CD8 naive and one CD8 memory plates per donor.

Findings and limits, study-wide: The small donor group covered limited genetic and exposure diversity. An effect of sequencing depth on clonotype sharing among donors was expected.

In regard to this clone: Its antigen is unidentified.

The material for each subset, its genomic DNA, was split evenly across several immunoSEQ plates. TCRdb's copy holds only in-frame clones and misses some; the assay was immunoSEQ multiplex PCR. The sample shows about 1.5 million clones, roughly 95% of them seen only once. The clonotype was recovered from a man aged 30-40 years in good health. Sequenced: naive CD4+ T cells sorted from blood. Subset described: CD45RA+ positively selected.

This CDR3 is CASSLGGMGELFF. DNA of the CDR3: TGTGCCAGCAGCTTGGGAGGGATGGGGGAGCTGTTTTTT. The V gene is TRBV5-4, the J gene TRBJ2-2, with D possibly TRBD2 on 5 matching bases. The CDR3 extends over 13 amino acids. Germline V CDR1 and CDR2: SGHNT, YYREEE (reference sequence). Trimming took 0 bases from V and 8 from J, leaving 8 bases between them.